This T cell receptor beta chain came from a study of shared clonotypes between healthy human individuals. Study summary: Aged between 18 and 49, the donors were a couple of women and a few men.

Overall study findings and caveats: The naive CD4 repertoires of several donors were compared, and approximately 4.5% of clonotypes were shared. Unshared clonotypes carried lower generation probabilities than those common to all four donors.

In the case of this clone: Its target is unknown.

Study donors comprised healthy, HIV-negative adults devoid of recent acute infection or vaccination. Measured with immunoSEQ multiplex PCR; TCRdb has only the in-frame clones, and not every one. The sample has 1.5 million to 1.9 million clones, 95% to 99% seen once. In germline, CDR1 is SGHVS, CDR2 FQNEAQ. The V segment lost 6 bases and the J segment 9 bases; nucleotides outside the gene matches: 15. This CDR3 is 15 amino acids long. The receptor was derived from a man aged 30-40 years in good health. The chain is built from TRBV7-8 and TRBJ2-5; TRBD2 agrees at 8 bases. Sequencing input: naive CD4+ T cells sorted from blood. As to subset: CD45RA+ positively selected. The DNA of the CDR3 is TGTGCCAGCAGTCTCTCCTTTAGCGCCGGGGGGGCCCAGTACTTC. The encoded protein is CASSLSFSAGGAQYF.